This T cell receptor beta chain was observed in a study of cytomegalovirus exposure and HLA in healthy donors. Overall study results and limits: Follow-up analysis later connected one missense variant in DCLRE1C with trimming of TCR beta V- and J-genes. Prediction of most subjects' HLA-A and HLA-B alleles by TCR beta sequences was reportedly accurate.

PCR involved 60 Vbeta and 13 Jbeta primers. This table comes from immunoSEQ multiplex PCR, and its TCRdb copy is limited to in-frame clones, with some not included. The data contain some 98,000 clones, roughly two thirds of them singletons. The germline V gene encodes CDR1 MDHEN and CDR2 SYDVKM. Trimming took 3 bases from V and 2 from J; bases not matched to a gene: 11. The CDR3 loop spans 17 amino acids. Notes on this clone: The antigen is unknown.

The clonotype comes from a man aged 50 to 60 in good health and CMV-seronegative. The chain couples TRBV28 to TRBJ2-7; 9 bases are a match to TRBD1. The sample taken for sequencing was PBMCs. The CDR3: CASSFRRGTGRAYEQYF. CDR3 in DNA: TGTGCCAGCAGTTTCAGACGAGGGACAGGGAGAGCCTACGAGCAGTACTTC. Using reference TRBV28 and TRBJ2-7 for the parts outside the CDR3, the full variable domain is DVKVTQSSRYLVKRTGEKVFLECVQDMDHENMFWYRQDPGLGLRLIYFSYDVKMKEKGDIPEGYSVSREKKERFSLILESASTNQTSMYLCASSFRRGTGRAYEQYFGPGTRLTVT.